The 6 T cell receptor beta chains presented below share a single source sample, sequenced in a study of human T cells and chemical hapten exposure. This sample's time point: patch test 1, 2 weeks after DPC sensitization. As for treatment: therapeutic diphenylcyclopropenone sensitization with weekly scalp DPC. TCRdb re-analysed the RACE reads in MiXCR, keeping a single row per CDR3 protein. Of 70,000 to 80,000 distinct CDR3 sequences in the sample, 32% were seen once. The source material was whole blood, sampled in connection with sensitization to the hapten diphenylcyclopropenone (DPC). The receptors derive from a middle-aged man with alopecia areata. Some clones in this sample may be carry-over from other donors' samples.

The chain carries TRBV29-1 and TRBJ2-7; no clear D. Germline lookup yields CDR1 SQVTM and CDR2 ANQGSEA. The CDR3 totals 12 residues. V was trimmed by 4 bases and J by 3 bases, leaving 10 bases between them. CDR3 region: CSVGVSNYEQYF. Written as DNA, the CDR3 is TGCAGCGTTGGGGTATCCAACTACGAGCAGTACTTC.

A word on this clonotype: At one of its ends the junction is not consistent with the germline gene, which may arise from a read error. This chain uses TRBV15 with TRBJ2-1, with 7 bases lining up with TRBD2. Germline values: CDR1 LNHNV, CDR2 YYDKDF (reference sequence). The CDR3 extends over 16 amino acids. CDR3 nucleotide sequence: TGTGCCACCAGCAGAGTACGGGCTAGCGGTTACAACGAGCAGTTCTTC. It is translated as CATSRVRASGYNEQFF.

The V and J genes are TRBV7-2 and TRBJ1-6; D gene ambiguous. Germline CDR1 is SGHTA and CDR2 is FQGNSA. The CDR3 is 14 residues long. V was clipped by 0 bases and J by 3 bases, with 3 bases between them. The CDR3 DNA sequence: TGTGCCAGCAGCTTAGCAGGCTATAATTCACCCCTCCACTTT. Its translation: CASSLAGYNSPLHF.

The rearrangement uses TRBV12-3 or TRBV12-4 and TRBJ1-1; a weak D match, TRBD1 (6 bases). The ends were cut back, 5 bases at V and 0 bases at J, with 13 bases in the middle. CDR3 length: 15 residues. This CDR3 reads CASSSPGQMNTEAFF. DNA for the CDR3: TGTGCCAGCAGTAGTCCGGGACAAATGAACACTGAAGCTTTCTTT.

The chain employs TRBV2 and TRBJ2-5; no reliable D call. The V end was cut by 7 bases, the J end by 4 bases, with 4 bases between. The germline V gene has CDR1 SNHLY and CDR2 FYNNEI. The CDR3 contains 10 residues. CDR3 protein: CASKVETQYF. CDR3 DNA sequence: TGTGCCAGCAAGGTAGAGACCCAGTACTTC.

This clonotype occurred a few times. The CDR3 sequence is CASSFGGASGGQFF. For the CDR3, the DNA is TGTGCCAGCAGTTTTGGGGGGGCGTCAGGGGGGCAGTTCTTC. V is TRBV12-3 or TRBV12-4 and J is TRBJ2-1, with D perhaps given as TRBD1 or TRBD2 (7 bases each). V was cut by 3 bases and J by 12 bases, with 18 bases left in between. This CDR3 has 14 amino acids.